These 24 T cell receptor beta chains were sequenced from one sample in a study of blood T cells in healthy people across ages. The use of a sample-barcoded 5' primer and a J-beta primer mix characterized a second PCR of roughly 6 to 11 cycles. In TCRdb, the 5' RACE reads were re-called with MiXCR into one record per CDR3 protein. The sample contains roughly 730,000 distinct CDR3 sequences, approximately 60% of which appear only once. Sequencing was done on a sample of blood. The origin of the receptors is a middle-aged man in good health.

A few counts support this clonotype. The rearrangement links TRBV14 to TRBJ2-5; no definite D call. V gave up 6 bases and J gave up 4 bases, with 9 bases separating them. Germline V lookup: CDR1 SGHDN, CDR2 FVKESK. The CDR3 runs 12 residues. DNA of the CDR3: TGTGCCAGCAGTCAGACTCGAGAGACCCAGTACTTC. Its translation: CASSQTRETQYF.

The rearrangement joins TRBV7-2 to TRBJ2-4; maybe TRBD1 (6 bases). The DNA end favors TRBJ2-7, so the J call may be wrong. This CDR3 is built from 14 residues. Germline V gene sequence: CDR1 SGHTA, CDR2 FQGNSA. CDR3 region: CASSSRQVPYEQYF. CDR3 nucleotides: TGTGCCAGCAGCAGCAGACAGGTCCCCTACGAGCAGTACTTC.

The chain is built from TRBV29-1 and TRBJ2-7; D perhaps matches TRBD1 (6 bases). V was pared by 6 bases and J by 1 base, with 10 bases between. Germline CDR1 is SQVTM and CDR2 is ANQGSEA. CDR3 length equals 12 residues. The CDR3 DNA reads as TGCAGCGTGGAACAGGGATCCTACGAGCAGTACTTC. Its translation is CSVEQGSYEQYF.

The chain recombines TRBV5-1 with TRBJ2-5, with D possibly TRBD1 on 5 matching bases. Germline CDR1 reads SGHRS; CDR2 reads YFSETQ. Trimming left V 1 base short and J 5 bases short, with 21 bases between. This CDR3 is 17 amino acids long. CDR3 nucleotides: TGCGCCAGCAGCTTGTACCCAAGACAGCAGTCCGGGGAGACCCAGTACTTC. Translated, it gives CASSLYPRQQSGETQYF.

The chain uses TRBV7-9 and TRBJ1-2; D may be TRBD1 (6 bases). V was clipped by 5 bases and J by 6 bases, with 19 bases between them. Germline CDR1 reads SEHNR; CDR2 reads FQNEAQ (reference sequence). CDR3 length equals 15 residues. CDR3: CASSHTTGQTDGYTF. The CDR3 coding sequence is TGTGCCAGCAGCCATACGACAGGCCAGACAGATGGCTACACCTTC.

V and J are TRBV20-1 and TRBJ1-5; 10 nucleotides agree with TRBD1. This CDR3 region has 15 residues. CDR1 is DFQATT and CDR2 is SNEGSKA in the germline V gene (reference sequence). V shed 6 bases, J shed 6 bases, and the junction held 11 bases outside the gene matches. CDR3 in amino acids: CSAPRDRGPIQPQHF. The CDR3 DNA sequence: TGCAGTGCCCCTCGGGACAGGGGCCCCATTCAGCCCCAGCATTTT.

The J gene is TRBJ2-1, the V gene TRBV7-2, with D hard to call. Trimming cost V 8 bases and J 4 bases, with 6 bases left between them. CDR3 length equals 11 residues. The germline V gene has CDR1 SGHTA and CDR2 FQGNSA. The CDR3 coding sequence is TGTGCCAGCGTCGAATACAATGAGCAGTTCTTC. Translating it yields CASVEYNEQFF.

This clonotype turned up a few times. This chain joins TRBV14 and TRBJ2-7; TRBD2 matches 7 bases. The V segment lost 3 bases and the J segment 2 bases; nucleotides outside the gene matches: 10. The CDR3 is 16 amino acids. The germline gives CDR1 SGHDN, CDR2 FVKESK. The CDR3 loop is CASSHSFGTNPYEQYF. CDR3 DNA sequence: TGTGCCAGCAGCCATTCTTTCGGGACTAACCCCTACGAGCAGTACTTC.

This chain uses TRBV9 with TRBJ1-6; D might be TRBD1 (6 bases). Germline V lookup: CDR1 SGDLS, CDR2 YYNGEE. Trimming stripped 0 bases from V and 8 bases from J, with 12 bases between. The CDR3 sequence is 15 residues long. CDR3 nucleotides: TGTGCCAGCAGCGTAGGCCGGGACACGTATTCACCCCTCCACTTT. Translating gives CASSVGRDTYSPLHF.

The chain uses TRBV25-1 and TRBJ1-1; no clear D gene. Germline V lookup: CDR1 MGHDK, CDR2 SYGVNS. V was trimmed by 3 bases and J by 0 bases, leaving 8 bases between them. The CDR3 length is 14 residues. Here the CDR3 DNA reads TGTGCCAGCAGTGAGAACAGCATGAACACTGAAGCTTTCTTT. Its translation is CASSENSMNTEAFF.

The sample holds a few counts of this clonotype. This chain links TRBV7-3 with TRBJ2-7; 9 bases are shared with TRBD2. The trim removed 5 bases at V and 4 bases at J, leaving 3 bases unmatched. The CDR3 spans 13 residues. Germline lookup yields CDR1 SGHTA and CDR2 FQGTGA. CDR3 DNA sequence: TGTGCCAGCAGCATTACTAGCGGGTACGAGCAGTACTTC. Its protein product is CASSITSGYEQYF.

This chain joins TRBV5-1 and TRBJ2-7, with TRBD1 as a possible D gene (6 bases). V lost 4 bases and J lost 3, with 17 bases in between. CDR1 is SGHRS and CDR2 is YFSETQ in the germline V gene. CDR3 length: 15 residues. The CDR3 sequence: CASSITSGHGYEQYF. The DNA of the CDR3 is TGCGCCAGCAGCATTACTTCGGGACACGGCTACGAGCAGTACTTC.

CDR3: CASSEVRVADTQYF. The CDR3 DNA sequence: TGTGCCAGCAGTGAGGTCCGGGTAGCAGATACGCAGTATTTT. The chain carries TRBV2 and TRBJ2-3, with D unresolved. Germline V lookup: CDR1 SNHLY, CDR2 FYNNEI. The length of the CDR3 is 14 residues. The V and J ends lost 3 bases and 4 bases respectively, with 11 bases between them. Full variable domain (outside the CDR3, taken from reference TRBV2 and TRBJ2-3): EPEVTQTPSHQVTQMGQEVILRCVPISNHLYFYWYRQILGQKVEFLVSFYNNEISEKSEIFDDQFSVERPDGSNFTLKIRSTKLEDSAMYFCASSEVRVADTQYFGPGTRLTVL.

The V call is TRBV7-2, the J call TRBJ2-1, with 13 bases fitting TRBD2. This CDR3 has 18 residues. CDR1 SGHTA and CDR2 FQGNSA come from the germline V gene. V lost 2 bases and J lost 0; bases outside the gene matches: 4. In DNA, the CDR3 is TGTGCCAGCAGCTTAAGGGGACTAGCGGGGTACTCCTACAATGAGCAGTTCTTC. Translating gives CASSLRGLAGYSYNEQFF.

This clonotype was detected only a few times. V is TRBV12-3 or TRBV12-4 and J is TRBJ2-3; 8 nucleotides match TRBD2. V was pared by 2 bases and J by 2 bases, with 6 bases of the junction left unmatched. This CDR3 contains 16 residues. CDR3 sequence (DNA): TGTGCCAGCAGTTTATTCAGGCGGGGGGCCACAGATACGCAGTATTTT. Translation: CASSLFRRGATDTQYF.

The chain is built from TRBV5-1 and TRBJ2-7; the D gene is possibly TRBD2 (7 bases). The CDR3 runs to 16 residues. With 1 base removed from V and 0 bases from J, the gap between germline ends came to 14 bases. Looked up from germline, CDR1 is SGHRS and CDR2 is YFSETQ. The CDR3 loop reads CASSLLGGPSSYEQYF. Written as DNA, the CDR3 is TGCGCCAGCAGCTTGCTGGGGGGGCCAAGCTCCTACGAGCAGTACTTC. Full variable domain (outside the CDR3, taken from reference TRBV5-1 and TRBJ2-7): KAGVTQTPRYLIKTRGQQVTLSCSPISGHRSVSWYQQTPGQGLQFLFEYFSETQRNKGNFPGRFSGRQFSNSRSEMNVSTLELGDSALYLCASSLLGGPSSYEQYFGPGTRLTVT.

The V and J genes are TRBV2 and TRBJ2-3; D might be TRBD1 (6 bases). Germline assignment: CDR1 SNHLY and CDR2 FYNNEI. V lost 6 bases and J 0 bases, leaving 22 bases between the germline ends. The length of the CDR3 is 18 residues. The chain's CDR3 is CASSKTLPGTMSTDTQYF. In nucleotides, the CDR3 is TGTGCCAGCAGCAAGACGCTCCCCGGGACAATGAGCACAGATACGCAGTATTTT.

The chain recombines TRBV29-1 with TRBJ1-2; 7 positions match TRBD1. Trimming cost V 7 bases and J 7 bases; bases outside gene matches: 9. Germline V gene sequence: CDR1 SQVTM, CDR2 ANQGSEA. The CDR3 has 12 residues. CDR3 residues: CSAEDRLGGYTF. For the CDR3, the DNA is TGCAGCGCCGAGGACAGGCTTGGTGGCTACACCTTC.

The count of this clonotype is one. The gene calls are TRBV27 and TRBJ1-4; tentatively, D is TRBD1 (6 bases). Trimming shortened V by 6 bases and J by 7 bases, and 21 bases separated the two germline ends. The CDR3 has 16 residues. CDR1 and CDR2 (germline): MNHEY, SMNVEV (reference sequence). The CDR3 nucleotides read TGTGCCAGCAGCCAAATACTGGGGGGCGAGGGTGAAAAACTGTTTTTT. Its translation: CASSQILGGEGEKLFF.

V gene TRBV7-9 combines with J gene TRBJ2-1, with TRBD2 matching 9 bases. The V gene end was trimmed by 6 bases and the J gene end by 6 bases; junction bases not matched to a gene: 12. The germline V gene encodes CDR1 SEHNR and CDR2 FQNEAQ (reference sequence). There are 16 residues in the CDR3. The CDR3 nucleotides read TGTGCCAGCAGTTCAGTTCCCGGGACTAGCACCAATGAGCAGTTCTTC. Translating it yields CASSSVPGTSTNEQFF.

The CDR3 loop is CASSLSDGTVGAHRIGSGANVLTF. The CDR3 DNA follows: TGCGCCAGCAGCTTGTCGGATGGGACGGTCGGGGCCCATCGAATAGGCTCTGGGGCCAACGTCCTGACTTTC. The rearrangement joins TRBV5-1 to TRBJ2-6; D assignment may be TRBD1 or TRBD2 (5 bases each). Germline V CDR1 and CDR2: SGHRS, YFSETQ. The CDR3 has 24 amino acids. Trimming shortened V by 1 base and J by 0 bases, and 32 bases separated the two germline ends.

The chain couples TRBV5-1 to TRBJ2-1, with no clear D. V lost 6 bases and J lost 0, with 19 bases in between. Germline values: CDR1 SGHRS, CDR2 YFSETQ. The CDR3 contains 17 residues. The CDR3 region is CASTSPNPPSSYNEQFF. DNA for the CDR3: TGCGCCAGCACCTCTCCTAATCCGCCCAGCTCCTACAATGAGCAGTTCTTC.

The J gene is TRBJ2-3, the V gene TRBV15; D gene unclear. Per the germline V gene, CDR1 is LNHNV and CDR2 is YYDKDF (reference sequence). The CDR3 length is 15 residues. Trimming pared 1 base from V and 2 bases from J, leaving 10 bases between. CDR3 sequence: CATSRVGGPTDTQYF. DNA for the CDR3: TGTGCCACCAGCAGAGTCGGCGGACCCACAGATACGCAGTATTTT.

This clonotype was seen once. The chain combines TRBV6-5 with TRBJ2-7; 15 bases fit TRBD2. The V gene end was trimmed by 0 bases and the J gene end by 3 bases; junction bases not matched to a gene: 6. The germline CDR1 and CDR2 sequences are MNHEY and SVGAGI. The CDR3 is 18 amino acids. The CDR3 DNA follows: TGTGCCAGCAGTTACTCGATCGGACTAGCGGGAGGGGGCTACGAGCAGTACTTC. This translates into CASSYSIGLAGGGYEQYF.